A single sample is the source of the 9 T cell receptor beta chains below, sequenced in a study of blood T cells in healthy people across ages. Combining a sample-barcoded 5' primer with a J-beta primer mix, a second PCR ran for 7 to 11 cycles. TCRdb analysed the 5' RACE reads with MiXCR anew, one entry per CDR3 protein. The table records more than 750,000 distinct CDR3 sequences, roughly 29% of them present only once. This sample was shared with a second study, whose subject was T cells of mothers and their children.

Sequencing was carried out using blood. The receptors come from a woman aged 40 to 50 in good health.

This clonotype was counted at least ten times. The genes are TRBV6-5 and TRBJ2-3; 9 bases agree with TRBD2. J was trimmed by 0 bases and V by 5 bases; bases with no gene match: 6. The germline V gene has CDR1 MNHEY and CDR2 SVGAGI. The length of the CDR3 is 16 residues. CDR3 amino acids: CASSPRSGGSTDTQYF. CDR3 nucleotides: TGTGCCAGCAGTCCCCGTAGCGGGGGAAGCACAGATACGCAGTATTTT.

This clonotype was found many times. The chain employs TRBV20-1 and TRBJ2-7, with 9 bases matching TRBD2. The germline CDR1 and CDR2 sequences are DFQATT and SNEGSKA (reference sequence). The length of the CDR3 is 15 residues. The junction had 11 bases not matched to a gene; V was cut back by 3 bases and J by 5 bases. CDR3 nucleotides: TGCAGTGCTAGTATGGGCGGCGGGGGGGACCACGAGCAGTACTTC. Protein sequence: CSASMGGGGDHEQYF.

In its sample, this clonotype was seen a few times. The chain is built from TRBV28 and TRBJ2-6; 8 nucleotides match TRBD2. The CDR3 spans 16 residues. Germline V gene data show CDR1 as MDHEN and CDR2 as SYDVKM. The trim removed 5 bases at V and 4 bases at J, leaving 7 bases unmatched. The CDR3 here is CASSLAGGGGANVLTF. The CDR3 DNA reads TGTGCCAGCAGTCTCGCGGGGGGCGGAGGGGCCAACGTCCTGACTTTC.

Ten or more counts support this clonotype. The chain joins TRBV5-1 to TRBJ2-5; 9 nucleotides match TRBD2. CDR1 is SGHRS and CDR2 is YFSETQ in the germline V gene. The CDR3 spans 18 residues. Trimming took 1 base from V and 5 from J; bases not matched to a gene: 15. In DNA form, the CDR3 reads TGCGCCAGCAGCTTGCGTCCAAGCGGGGGGTTCGGCCAGGAGACCCAGTACTTC. Translating it yields CASSLRPSGGFGQETQYF.

In its sample, this clonotype was seen once. At one of its ends the junction is not consistent with the germline gene, which may arise from a read error. This chain joins TRBV7-2 and TRBJ1-2; D unresolved. CDR1 and CDR2 from the germline V gene are SGHTA and FQGNSA. CDR3 length equals 11 residues. CDR3 in DNA: TGTGCCAGCAGCAACCCGGGTCAGCAACTCTTC. Amino acids: CASSNPGQQLF.

V and J are TRBV12-3 or TRBV12-4 and TRBJ1-6; D is unclear. Trimming shortened V by 4 bases and J by 5 bases, and 18 bases separated the two germline ends. The CDR3 is made up of 17 amino acids. The CDR3 DNA sequence: TGTGCCAGCAGTTCCTCCTTCAAAGGAACCAATAATTCACCCCTCCACTTT. Its protein product is CASSSSFKGTNNSPLHF.

Points on this clonotype: One end of the junction does not line up with germline, which may come from a read error. The rearrangement links TRBV7-9 to TRBJ2-1, with a tentative D call TRBD2 (7 bases). Germline CDR1 reads SEHNR; CDR2 reads FQNEAQ (reference sequence). There are 15 residues in the CDR3. The DNA of the CDR3 is TGTGCCAACAGCTCGCTAGTGGGGGGGCACAATGAGCAGTTCTTC. It is translated as CANSSLVGGHNEQFF.

The chain employs TRBV7-2 and TRBJ2-7, with D possibly being TRBD1 or TRBD2 (6 bases each). The V end was cut by 1 base, the J end by 12 bases, with 19 bases between. Germline CDR1 is SGHTA and CDR2 is FQGNSA. The CDR3 is made up of 14 amino acids. The CDR3 sequence is CASSLDRRVDRRYF. The CDR3 DNA follows: TGTGCCAGCAGCTTAGATCGGAGGGTCGACAGGAGGTACTTC.

This clonotype was recorded many times. V gene TRBV10-3 combines with J gene TRBJ1-1, with 10 bases aligning to TRBD1. The CDR3 is 17 amino acids. Per the germline V gene, CDR1 is ENHRY and CDR2 is SYGVKD. Unmatched junction bases numbered 9, after V lost 3 bases and J lost 2 bases. CDR3 coding DNA: TGTGCCATCAGTGATCTAGGACAGGGGGTGGGTAACACTGAAGCTTTCTTT. It codes for CAISDLGQGVGNTEAFF.